This T cell receptor beta chain was recorded in a study of T cells in Graves' hyperthyroidism and ophthalmopathy (dated by TCRdb to between 2019 and 2020). Looking at the study overall: Peripheral blood was collected at initial diagnosis, before any treatment. A discovery cohort of around 98 patients, about 43 with Graves' ophthalmopathy and about 58 with stable Graves' hyperthyroidism, was used to find distinguishing TCR V-J signatures. Prospective prediction of ophthalmopathy was tested in an independent validation cohort consisting of some 19 hyperthyroidism patients and some 16 patients who later progressed to ophthalmopathy. The approximately 100 discovery patients were divided at random into training and test sets in a 7:3 ratio. In about six Graves' hyperthyroidism patients, the study also compared T-cell repertoires from thyroid tissue with T-cell repertoires from blood. Following sampling, methimazole starting at 30 mg daily was given to hyperthyroidism patients, and high-dose intravenous methylprednisolone was given to ophthalmopathy patients. According to the paper, TCR Vbeta CDR3 sequencing was carried out on over 130 peripheral blood samples, which came from around 43 ophthalmopathy, 80 or so hyperthyroidism and some 17 progressor patients.

In the ophthalmopathy patients, disease was moderately to severely active, with a Clinical Activity Score of 3 or more, a NOSPECS grade of 4 or more, and a duration of less than 3 months. Any patient with an uncontrolled infection, another autoimmune disease, pregnancy or lactation was excluded. Diagnoses were established on the basis of clinical symptoms, serum thyroxine and TRAb, thyroid ultrasound, and orbital computed tomography. PBMCs were separated from roughly 9.3 ml of fresh peripheral blood using Ficoll-Paque density gradient centrifugation. Trizol reagent was used to extract total RNA, and RNA quality was then checked on an Agilent 2100 Bioanalyzer. The TCR beta CDR3 regions were amplified from RNA transcripts. A first-round RT-PCR of the TCR CDR3 used the HTBI primer set with the Qiagen OneStep RT-PCR kit. A second multiplex PCR round built the libraries, followed by size selection and purification. The libraries were sequenced on an Illumina HiSeq2000 using paired-end 100 bp reads. The study's own analysis went as follows. SOAPnuke was used to process the raw data, with reads discarded if the reads contained adapters or uncalled bases, had a mean Phred below 15, or lacked an exact constant-primer or identifier match. COPE v1.2.5 was used to merge the high-quality paired reads, and each unique nucleotide sequence was defined as a clonotype. MiTCR v1.1 was used to align clonotypes to the IMGT TRBV, TRBD and TRBJ reference segments. Analysis was restricted to V-J combinations with a frequency above 0.0001, which covered roughly 99% of repertoires. A TCS score was defined as the ratio of F50 (clonal expansion) to E x V (chaos), with BLOSUM62-based TCRdist applied between CDR3 peptides within each V-J. Welch's t-statistics and random forest reduced some 510 V-J features to around 14, which were used in a naive Bayes classifier (R e1071). The raw public reads went through TCRdb reprocessing: fastp at Q25, MiXCR clone calling, in-frame beta chains kept. Entries that share a CDR3 protein sequence are merged under the most common genes and DNA. The V and J calls here are based on TCRdb, not the publication. This sample is represented by under 350,000 distinct CDR3 sequences; about 18% of them were singletons. Just over 55% of the sample belongs to the ten largest clones.

What the work shows at the level of the full study, not this receptor alone: Sample size was not statistically predetermined, and investigators were not blinded to group allocation. A model built on a 13 V-J signature distinguished ophthalmopathy from stable hyperthyroidism, reaching around 88% sensitivity and under 84% specificity in cross-validation and 80%/75% in testing. Most expanded thyroid clonotypes (frequency above 0.001) were also detected in blood, suggesting blood repertoires may reflect thyroid immune responses. In validation, the model predicted progression to ophthalmopathy with approximately 69% sensitivity and over 72% specificity, a median of roughly seven months before onset.

The germline V gene provides CDR1 MNHNS and CDR2 SASEGT. The CDR3, from cysteine to phenylalanine, totals 16 residues. CDR3 DNA only is kept here, 48 bases in frame from base 1. The table lists this clonotype with many counts. The clone's antigen remains unknown. One end of the junction fails to match germline, which may point to a read error. The receptor's source is a woman in her sixties or seventies with Graves' ophthalmopathy. Here the chain combines TRBV6-1 and TRBJ1-1, with 7 bases in between that match TRBD1. The material sequenced was blood. The CDR3 corresponds to CASSKAGGFADTEAFF. The nucleotides are TGTGCCAGCAGTAAAGCAGGGGGGTTCGCGGACACTGAAGCTTTCTTT.